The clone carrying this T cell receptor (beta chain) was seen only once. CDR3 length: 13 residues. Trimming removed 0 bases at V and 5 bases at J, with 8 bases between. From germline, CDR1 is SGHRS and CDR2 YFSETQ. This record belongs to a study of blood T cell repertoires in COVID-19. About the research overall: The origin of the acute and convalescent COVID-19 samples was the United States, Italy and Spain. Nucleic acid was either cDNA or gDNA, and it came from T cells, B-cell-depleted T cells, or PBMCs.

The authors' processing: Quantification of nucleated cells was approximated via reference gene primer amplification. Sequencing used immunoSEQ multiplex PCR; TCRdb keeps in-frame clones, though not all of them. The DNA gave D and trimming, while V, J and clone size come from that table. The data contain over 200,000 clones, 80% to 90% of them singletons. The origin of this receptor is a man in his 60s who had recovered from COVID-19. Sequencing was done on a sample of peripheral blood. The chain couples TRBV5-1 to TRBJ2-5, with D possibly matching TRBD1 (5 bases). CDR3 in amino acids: CASSLEQAETQYF. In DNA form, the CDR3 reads TGCGCCAGCAGCTTGGAACAGGCGGAGACCCAGTACTTC.